The entry below describes one TCR beta chain. This sample is drawn from a study of type 1 and type 2 diabetes patients. As for the study in general: Donors were type 1 diabetes, type 2 diabetes, or nondiabetic controls.

Roughly 10 milliliters of peripheral blood were collected from each participant. Genomic DNA was the PCR template. Multiplex PCR with 30 forward and 13 reverse primers amplified the TCR beta CDR3. MiXCR was run by TCRdb on the multiplex PCR reads, yielding one entry per CDR3 protein. Of 270,000 or so distinct CDR3 sequences listed, roughly 44% are singletons. V lost 2 bases to trimming and J lost 7 bases; unmatched junction nucleotides: 11. Per germline, CDR1 SQVTM and CDR2 ANQGSEA. The CDR3 extends over 15 amino acids. This receptor was obtained from a man aged 18 to 30 with type 2 diabetes. The V call is TRBV29-1, the J call TRBJ2-3; 8 positions agree with TRBD2. The material sequenced was peripheral blood mononuclear cells (PBMCs). The CDR3 nucleotides are TGCAGCGTTGAACCGGGACTAGAGGGCAGGAATACGCAGTATTTT. It yields the protein CSVEPGLEGRNTQYF.